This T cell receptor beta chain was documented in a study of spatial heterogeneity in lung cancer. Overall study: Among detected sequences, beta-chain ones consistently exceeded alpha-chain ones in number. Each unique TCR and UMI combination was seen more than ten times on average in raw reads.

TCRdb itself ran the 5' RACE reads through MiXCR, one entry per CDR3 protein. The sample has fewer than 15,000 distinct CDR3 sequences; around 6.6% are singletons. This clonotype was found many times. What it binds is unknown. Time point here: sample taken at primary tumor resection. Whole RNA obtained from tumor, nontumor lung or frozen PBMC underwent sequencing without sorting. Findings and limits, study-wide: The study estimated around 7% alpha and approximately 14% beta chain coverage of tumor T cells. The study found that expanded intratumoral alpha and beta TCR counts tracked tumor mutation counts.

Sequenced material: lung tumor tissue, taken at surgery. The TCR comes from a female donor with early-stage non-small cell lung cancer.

The CDR3 protein is CASTPGGQGMNTEAFF. DNA for the CDR3: TGTGCCAGCACACCGGGGGGACAGGGGATGAACACTGAAGCTTTCTTT. The chain uses TRBV6-5 and TRBJ1-1; 10 nucleotides match TRBD1. Germline V CDR1 and CDR2: MNHEY, SVGAGI. The CDR3 sequence is 16 residues long. V shed 7 bases, J shed 0 bases, and the junction held 8 bases outside the gene matches.